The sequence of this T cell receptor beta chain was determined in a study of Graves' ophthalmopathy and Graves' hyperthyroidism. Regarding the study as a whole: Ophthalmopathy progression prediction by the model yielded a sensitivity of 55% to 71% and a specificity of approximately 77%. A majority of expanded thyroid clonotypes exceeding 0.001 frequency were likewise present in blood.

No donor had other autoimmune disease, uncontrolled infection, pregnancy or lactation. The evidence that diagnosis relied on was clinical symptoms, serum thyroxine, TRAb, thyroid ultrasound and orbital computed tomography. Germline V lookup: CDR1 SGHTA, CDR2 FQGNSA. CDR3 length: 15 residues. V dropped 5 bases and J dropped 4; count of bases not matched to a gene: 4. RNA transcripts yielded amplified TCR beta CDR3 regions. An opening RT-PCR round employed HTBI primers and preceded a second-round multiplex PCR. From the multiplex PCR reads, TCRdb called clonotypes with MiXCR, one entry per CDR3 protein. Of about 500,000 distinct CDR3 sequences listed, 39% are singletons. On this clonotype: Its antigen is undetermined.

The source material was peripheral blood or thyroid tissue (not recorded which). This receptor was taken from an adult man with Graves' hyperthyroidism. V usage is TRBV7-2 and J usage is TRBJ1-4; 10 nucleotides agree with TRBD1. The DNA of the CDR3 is TGTGCCAGCAGCACCCGGACAGGGGGTAATGAAAAACTGTTTTTT. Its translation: CASSTRTGGNEKLFF.